What follows is one TCR beta chain and its context. The antigen remains unidentified. The germline V gene has CDR1 LGHDT and CDR2 YNNKEL (reference sequence). The CDR3 extends over 14 amino acids. The V end was cut by 3 bases, the J end by 0 bases, with 7 bases between. The sample originates from a study of vaccination effects on CD4 cells after COVID-19. As for the study in general: Post-vaccine sampling occurred a median 72 days after the second dose.

The authors isolated CD4+ T cells after less than eleven days of culture. Participants each got two BNT162b2 or mRNA-1273 vaccine doses. People in the vaccine group had not been infected with SARS-CoV-2 before, and their nucleocapsid antibodies were negative. Method: immunoSEQ multiplex PCR; TCRdb's copy keeps in-frame clones and lacks some. The sample contains about 66,000 clones, around 79% of which appear only once. This specimen consisted of CD4+ T cells from PBMCs cultured without peptide, obtained after COVID-19 vaccination. The chain is built from TRBV3-1 (or the pseudogene TRBV3-2) and TRBJ2-3; D not resolved. The source of this sequence is a human donor who received a COVID-19 vaccine. The CDR3 region has the DNA TGTGCCAGCAGCCACAGGCTCAGCACAGATACGCAGTATTTT. Protein sequence: CASSHRLSTDTQYF.